These 21 T cell receptor beta chains were all obtained from the same sample, sequenced in a study of blood T cell repertoires in COVID-19. TCRdb's table, derived via immunoSEQ multiplex PCR, lists solely in-frame clones and lacks some. The sample yields 240,000 or so clones, around 81% seen once. Material for sequencing was peripheral blood. The source of these receptors is a woman aged 80 or over with COVID-19, enrolled during active disease.

The genes are TRBV7-9 and TRBJ1-3; D is unclear. Germline V gene sequence: CDR1 SEHNR, CDR2 FQNEAQ (reference sequence). Trimming cost V 5 bases and J 4 bases, with 12 bases left between them. The length of the CDR3 is 14 residues. The CDR3 bases are TGTGCCAGCAGCCTTGAGGGATCCGGAAACACCATATATTTT. Translated: CASSLEGSGNTIYF.

The chain employs TRBV9 and TRBJ2-1; TRBD2 aligns across 10 bases. Germline V gene data show CDR1 as SGDLS and CDR2 as YYNGEE. Losses at the gene ends were 0 bases for V and 6 bases for J; bases not matched to a gene: 6. This CDR3 has 16 amino acids. Written as DNA, the CDR3 is TGTGCCAGCAGCGTAGGGGGTAGCGGGAGGTCCAATGAGCAGTTCTTC. Translation: CASSVGGSGRSNEQFF.

The chain couples TRBV6-6 to TRBJ1-2, with D unclear. The germline V and J ends were trimmed by 2 bases and 8 bases, with 15 bases remaining between them. The CDR3 sequence is 14 residues long. The V gene's germline CDR1 is MNHNY and CDR2 SVGAGI (reference sequence). The chain's CDR3 is CASSYLSGERGYTF. The CDR3, as DNA: TGTGCCAGCAGTTACCTTTCCGGGGAGAGGGGCTACACCTTC.

CDR3 residues: CSALEVPGGYGYTF. The CDR3 bases are TGCAGCGCCCTTGAAGTCCCGGGGGGCTATGGCTACACCTTC. This chain joins TRBV29-1 and TRBJ1-2, with D perhaps TRBD1 (5 bases). Trimming left V 7 bases short and J 4 bases short, with 19 bases between. The germline gives CDR1 SQVTM, CDR2 ANQGSEA. The CDR3 loop spans 14 amino acids.

J is TRBJ2-2 and V is TRBV19, with TRBD2 matching over 7 bases. This CDR3 is 15 amino acids long. Per the germline V gene, CDR1 is LNHDA and CDR2 is SQIVND (reference sequence). Losses at the gene ends were 7 bases for V and 5 bases for J; bases not matched to a gene: 10. In DNA form, the CDR3 reads TGTGCCAGTAATACGCGGGAGCGGAGAACCGGGGAGCTGTTTTTT. It yields the protein CASNTRERRTGELFF. Drawing the rest from reference TRBV19 and TRBJ2-2, the complete variable domain is DGGITQSPKYLFRKEGQNVTLSCEQNLNHDAMYWYRQDPGQGLRLIYYSQIVNDFQKGDIAEGYSVSREKKESFPLTVTSAQKNPTAFYLCASNTRERRTGELFFGEGSRLTVL.

This sequence joins TRBV30 and TRBJ1-5; 8 bases are shared with TRBD1. Losses at the gene ends were 5 bases for V and 6 bases for J; bases not matched to a gene: 12. This CDR3 is built from 15 residues. Germline lookup yields CDR1 GTSNPN and CDR2 SVGIG (reference sequence). CDR3 in amino acids: CAWADRGLLAQPQHF. The CDR3 coding sequence is TGTGCCTGGGCCGACAGGGGCCTCTTAGCTCAGCCCCAGCATTTT. The variable domain in full, completed from reference TRBV30 and TRBJ1-5, reads SQTIHQWPATLVQPVGSPLSLECTVEGTSNPNLYWYRQAAGRGLQLLFYSVGIGQISSEVPQNLSASRPQDRQFILSSKKLLLSDSGFYLCAWADRGLLAQPQHFGDGTRLSIL.

This clone appeared once. J is TRBJ1-1 and V is TRBV28; D remains unclear. V lost 6 bases and J lost 0, with 14 bases in between. Germline CDR1 MDHEN, CDR2 SYDVKM. The CDR3 totals 15 residues. CDR3 loop: CASSWARKVNTEAFF. CDR3 DNA: TGTGCCAGCAGCTGGGCGAGAAAAGTGAACACTGAAGCTTTCTTT.

The chain employs TRBV27 and TRBJ2-1; 11 bases line up with TRBD1. V gave up 9 bases and J gave up 4 bases; unmatched junction bases: 5. Germline CDR1 MNHEY, CDR2 SMNVEV (reference sequence). The CDR3 consists of 14 residues. The CDR3 DNA is TGTGCCAGTTCCGGGACAGGGGGGTACAATGAGCAGTTCTTC. It codes for CASSGTGGYNEQFF.

V and J are TRBV14 and TRBJ1-6; 9 positions agree with TRBD1. V shed 1 base and J 10 bases; nucleotides not matched to a gene: 8. The CDR3 is 16 amino acids. Germline values: CDR1 SGHDN, CDR2 FVKESK. The CDR3 loop is CASSQVTGTGQSPLHF. CDR3 nucleotides: TGTGCCAGCAGCCAAGTAACCGGGACAGGGCAATCACCCCTCCACTTT. The complete variable domain, with remaining parts taken from reference TRBV14 and TRBJ1-6, reads EAGVTQFPSHSVIEKGQTVTLRCDPISGHDNLYWYRRVMGKEIKFLLHFVKESKQDESGMPNNRFLAERTGGTYSTLKVQPAELEDSGVYFCASSQVTGTGQSPLHFGNGTRLTVT.

This sequence joins TRBV6-5 and TRBJ1-1, with a tentative D call TRBD1 (5 bases). The CDR3 loop spans 14 amino acids. Germline lookup yields CDR1 MNHEY and CDR2 SVGAGI. The germline V and J ends were trimmed by 8 bases and 1 base, with 14 bases remaining between them. The CDR3 DNA reads TGTGCCAGCCTCCGGGGGATGGGGAACACTGAAGCTTTCTTT. This gives the protein CASLRGMGNTEAFF.

The genes are TRBV3-1 (or the pseudogene TRBV3-2) and TRBJ2-7; TRBD1 matches at 7 bases. The CDR3 has 13 amino acids. With 4 bases clipped from V and 1 base from J, the junction kept 1 base outside the gene matches. The V gene's germline CDR1 is LGHDT and CDR2 YNNKEL (reference sequence). The CDR3 nucleotides are TGTGCCAGCAGCCGGGGACAGTCCTACGAGCAGTACTTC. It yields the protein CASSRGQSYEQYF.

The V and J genes are TRBV7-3 and TRBJ2-2; 9 nucleotides line up with TRBD2. The length of the CDR3 is 14 residues. Trimming at V came to 3 bases and at J to 9 bases, leaving 5 bases not matched to a gene. The V gene's germline CDR1 is SGHTA and CDR2 FQGTGA. CDR3 amino acids: CASSLGLALRELFF. In DNA form, the CDR3 reads TGTGCCAGCAGCTTGGGACTAGCTCTCCGGGAGCTGTTTTTT.

Comment on this clone: Germline is not matched at one junction end, which may reflect a read error. The chain employs TRBV7-7 and TRBJ1-1; 7 nucleotides line up with TRBD1. CDR1 SSHAT and CDR2 FNYEAQ come from the germline V gene (reference sequence). The CDR3 has 14 residues. The CDR3: CASSPLGATGEAFF. In DNA, the CDR3 is TGTGCTAGCAGCCCTCTTGGGGCGACAGGGGAAGCTTTCTTT.

A word on this clone: The same CDR3 can be traced to other DNA sequences in this sample. The CDR3 DNA reads as TGTGCCAGCAGCCAAGGACAGGGTGGGAATTCACCCCTCCACTTT. Protein: CASSQGQGGNSPLHF. The chain has TRBV3-1 (or the pseudogene TRBV3-2) and TRBJ1-6; 7 bases map to TRBD1. CDR1 is LGHDT, CDR2 YNNKEL, per germline (reference sequence). With V trimmed by 1 base and J by 7 bases, 4 bases remained unmatched. This CDR3 region has 15 residues.

V usage is TRBV7-9 and J usage is TRBJ1-2, with D tentatively TRBD1 (5 bases). The CDR3 runs 17 residues. Germline loops: CDR1 SEHNR, CDR2 FQNEAQ (reference sequence). Trimming took 5 bases from V and 6 from J, leaving 25 bases between them. The CDR3 nucleotides read TGTGCCAGCAGCCCTGTGGCAGCTCAAGGGGCTTATAATGGCTACACCTTC. This translates into CASSPVAAQGAYNGYTF.

This clone came up a few times. The chain uses TRBV29-1 and TRBJ2-2, with 15 bases fitting TRBD2. V lost 6 bases, J lost 7 bases, and 9 bases stayed unmatched. Germline V gene lookup returns CDR1 SQVTM and CDR2 ANQGSEA. This CDR3 spans 16 amino acids. The CDR3 sequence is CSVGRTSGRAVGELFF. The CDR3 bases are TGCAGCGTCGGTAGGACTAGCGGGAGGGCCGTCGGGGAGCTGTTTTTT.

This chain links TRBV7-6 with TRBJ1-2; D remains unclear. The V gene's germline CDR1 is SGHVS and CDR2 FNYEAQ. This CDR3 has 16 residues. The V and J ends lost 4 bases and 2 bases respectively, with 17 bases between them. DNA of the CDR3: TGTGCCAGCAGCTGGCCCGACGTGGGAGGGAACTATGGCTACACCTTC. Translating it yields CASSWPDVGGNYGYTF.

V usage is TRBV7-3 and J usage is TRBJ2-1; 7 nucleotides match TRBD2. This CDR3 has 15 amino acids. Germline V CDR1 and CDR2: SGHTA, FQGTGA. The junction had 8 bases not matched to a gene; V was cut back by 6 bases and J by 3 bases. For the CDR3, the DNA is TGTGCCAGCAGTCTAAACGGGGGGAACTACAATGAGCAGTTCTTC. Residues: CASSLNGGNYNEQFF.

In this sample, this clone turned up a few times. This sequence joins TRBV7-2 and TRBJ1-2, with D possibly being TRBD1 (6 bases). The ends were cut back, 7 bases at V and 6 bases at J, with 24 bases in the middle. Germline V gene data show CDR1 as SGHTA and CDR2 as FQGNSA. This CDR3 has 16 amino acids. Here the CDR3 DNA reads TGTGCCAGCACCCACTCGGCTTTCACAGGGAACGATGGCTACACCTTC. Its protein product is CASTHSAFTGNDGYTF.

The chain carries TRBV27 and TRBJ2-2, with 7 bases lining up with TRBD1. This CDR3 spans 13 amino acids. Germline-derived CDR1 and CDR2 are MNHEY and SMNVEV (reference sequence). V was clipped by 6 bases and J by 12 bases; unmatched bases: 10. Here the CDR3 reads CASSTNKQGQLFF. In DNA, the CDR3 is TGTGCCAGCAGCACGAATAAACAGGGGCAGCTGTTTTTT.

V gene TRBV18 combines with J gene TRBJ1-6; no definite D call. The germline V gene has CDR1 KGHSH and CDR2 LQKENI. V dropped 3 bases and J dropped 7 bases, with 13 bases sitting between them. The CDR3 is made up of 15 amino acids. DNA of the CDR3: TGTGCCAGCTCACCGGAGAAGAGACCGAATTCACCCCTCCACTTT. Translating gives CASSPEKRPNSPLHF.